This TCR delta chain emerged from a study of gamma-delta T cells after stem cell transplantation. Germline V gene lookup returns CDR1 GEAIGNYY and CDR2 EKD. The CDR3 spans 17 residues. V lost 3 bases to trimming and J lost 4 bases; unmatched junction nucleotides: 12. In this sample, this clone turned up a few times. TCRdb called clones anew from the RT-PCR reads with CATT. The sample shows thousands of delta-chain clones, approximately 2.9% of them seen only once. Specimen: gamma-delta T cells. The chain recombines TRDV2 with TRDJ1; TRDD3 matches at 11 bases. This clonotype was sampled from a human donor. It is not recorded whose cells these are; they may come from a transplant donor. In DNA form, the CDR3 reads TGTGCCTGTGACCAACCCCCACTGGGGGATAAAGGCGATAAACTCATCTTT. Its translation: CACDQPPLGDKGDKLIF.